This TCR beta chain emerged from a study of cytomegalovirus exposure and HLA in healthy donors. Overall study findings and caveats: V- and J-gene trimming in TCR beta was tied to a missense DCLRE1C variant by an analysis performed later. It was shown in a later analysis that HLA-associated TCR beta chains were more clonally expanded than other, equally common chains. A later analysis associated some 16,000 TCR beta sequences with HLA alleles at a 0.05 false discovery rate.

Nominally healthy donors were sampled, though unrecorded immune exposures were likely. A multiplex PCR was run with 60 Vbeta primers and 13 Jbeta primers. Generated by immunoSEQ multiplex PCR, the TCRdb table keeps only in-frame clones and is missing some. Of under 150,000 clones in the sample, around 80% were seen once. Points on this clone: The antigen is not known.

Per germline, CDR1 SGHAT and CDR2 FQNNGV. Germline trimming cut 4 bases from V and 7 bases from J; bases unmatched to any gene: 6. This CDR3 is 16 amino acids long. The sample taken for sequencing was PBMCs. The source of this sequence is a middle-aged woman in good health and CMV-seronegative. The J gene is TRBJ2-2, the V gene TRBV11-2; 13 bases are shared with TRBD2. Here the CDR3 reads CASSSSGLAGIGELFF. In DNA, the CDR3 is TGTGCCAGCAGCTCCTCGGGACTAGCGGGAATCGGGGAGCTGTTTTTT.